This passage covers 15 T cell receptor beta chains from one sample sequenced in a study of CD8 T cells in ankylosing spondylitis. TCRdb ran MiXCR on the 5' RACE reads and lists one entry per CDR3 protein. This table has 250,000 to 300,000 distinct CDR3 sequences, about 20% appearing once. Sequenced material: blood, either unsorted or a sorted T cell fraction (not recorded which). The receptors stem from a male donor with ankylosing spondylitis or in good health (not recorded which).

This clonotype was seen a handful of times. This sequence joins TRBV5-1 and TRBJ2-6; either TRBD1 or TRBD2 may supply D (5 bases each). CDR1 and CDR2 from the germline V gene are SGHRS and YFSETQ. CDR3 length equals 16 residues. The V end was cut by 0 bases, the J end by 3 bases, with 10 bases between. In DNA form, the CDR3 reads TGCGCCAGCAGCTTGGGTGAGGGGCTTGGGGCCAACGTCCTGACTTTC. It encodes CASSLGEGLGANVLTF.

Many counts were recorded for this clonotype. The V call is TRBV20-1, the J call TRBJ1-1; D is possibly TRBD1 (6 bases). This CDR3 has 14 residues. Between the trimmed V and J ends, which lost 6 bases and 0 bases, there was a span of 14 bases. CDR1 DFQATT and CDR2 SNEGSKA come from the germline V gene (reference sequence). The CDR3 nucleotides are TGCAGTGCCCCCGGGACACCTATGAACACTGAAGCTTTCTTT. It specifies CSAPGTPMNTEAFF.

The chain uses TRBV14 and TRBJ2-2; D possibly corresponds to TRBD1 (6 bases). In germline, CDR1 is SGHDN, CDR2 FVKESK. The CDR3 consists of 14 residues. Trimming left V 4 bases short and J 6 bases short, with 12 bases between. CDR3 DNA: TGTGCCAGCAGCCGTACACAGGGTGCCGGGGAGCTGTTTTTT. Translation gives CASSRTQGAGELFF.

The rearrangement uses TRBV9 and TRBJ2-3, with TRBD2 matching 15 bases. J gave up 2 bases and V 2 bases, and 6 bases lay outside the gene matches. Germline V gene sequence: CDR1 SGDLS, CDR2 YYNGEE. This CDR3 spans 18 amino acids. CDR3 sequence (DNA): TGTGCCAGCAGCGTCGGACTAGCGGGAGGGCCCCCCACAGATACGCAGTATTTT. Its protein is CASSVGLAGGPPTDTQYF.

Details on this clonotype: The junction and the germline gene differ at one end; a read error may be behind it. The chain recombines TRBV4-1 with TRBJ1-4, with D possibly matching TRBD1 (5 bases). Looked up from germline, CDR1 is MGHRA and CDR2 is YSYEKL. This CDR3 region has 15 residues. CDR3 region: CVSSAIGGLGEKLFF. The DNA of the CDR3 is TGCGTCAGCAGCGCCATCGGGGGGTTGGGAGAAAAACTGTTTTTT.

This clonotype was observed a few times. The rearrangement links TRBV15 to TRBJ2-3; tentatively, D is TRBD1 or TRBD2 (5 bases each). The length of the CDR3 is 14 residues. CDR1 and CDR2 from the germline V gene are LNHNV and YYDKDF (reference sequence). Between the trimmed V and J ends, which lost 0 bases and 5 bases, there was a span of 9 bases. The CDR3 nucleotides read TGTGCCACCAGCAGAGATTTGAGGGGAGATACGCAGTATTTT. Its translation is CATSRDLRGDTQYF.

This clonotype was recorded at least ten times. The rearrangement joins TRBV5-5 to TRBJ1-3; unclear D gene. The CDR3 has 14 amino acids. CDR1 is SGHKS, CDR2 YYEKEE, per germline (reference sequence). The V end was cut by 4 bases, the J end by 0 bases, with 8 bases between. CDR3 sequence: CASSLGFSGNTIYF. DNA of the CDR3: TGTGCCAGCAGCCTTGGATTCTCTGGAAACACCATATATTTT.

This clonotype was counted many times. The chain's CDR3 is CASSRVGGDTQYF. The CDR3 nucleotides read TGTGCCAGCAGCCGGGTGGGGGGAGATACGCAGTATTTT. The chain is built from TRBV5-6 and TRBJ2-3, with a weak D call TRBD2 (6 bases). There are 13 residues in the CDR3. The V and J ends lost 4 bases and 5 bases respectively, with 11 bases between them. CDR1 and CDR2 (germline): SGHDT, YYEEEE.

This clonotype was counted many times. V gene TRBV29-1 combines with J gene TRBJ2-3, with D uncertain. Between the trimmed V and J ends, which lost 7 bases and 1 base, there was a span of 9 bases. Germline lookup yields CDR1 SQVTM and CDR2 ANQGSEA. The CDR3 extends over 12 amino acids. Here the CDR3 DNA reads TGCAGCGACCGGACCGGCACAGATACGCAGTATTTT. Protein: CSDRTGTDTQYF.

This rearrangement joins TRBV12-3 or TRBV12-4 to TRBJ2-4; possibly TRBD1 for D (6 bases). V was clipped by 6 bases and J by 7 bases, with 16 bases between them. The CDR3 sequence is 14 residues long. CDR3 nucleotide sequence: TGTGCCAGCAGCGCCAACAGGGAAATGAACATTCAGTACTTC. This gives the protein CASSANREMNIQYF.

The chain combines TRBV5-1 with TRBJ2-2, with a tentative D call TRBD1 (6 bases). This CDR3 spans 18 amino acids. Trimming shortened V by 0 bases and J by 3 bases, and 18 bases separated the two germline ends. Looked up from germline, CDR1 is SGHRS and CDR2 is YFSETQ. CDR3 nucleotide sequence: TGCGCCAGCAGCTTGGCCTCTCCAGGCAGGGGTTACACCGGGGAGCTGTTTTTT. This codes for CASSLASPGRGYTGELFF.

This rearrangement joins TRBV12-3 or TRBV12-4 to TRBJ2-5; possibly TRBD2 for D (6 bases). The V end was cut by 4 bases, the J end by 7 bases, with 13 bases between. The CDR3 contains 13 residues. The CDR3 DNA sequence: TGTGCCAGCAGTTCCGGGGGTTTGAGGACCCAGTACTTC. Amino acid sequence: CASSSGGLRTQYF.

This clonotype was seen at least ten times. The rearrangement links TRBV7-9 to TRBJ2-1, with TRBD1 matching 9 bases. The junction had 9 bases not matched to a gene; V was cut back by 0 bases and J by 6 bases. This CDR3 region has 17 residues. CDR1 is SEHNR and CDR2 is FQNEAQ in the germline V gene (reference sequence). Here the CDR3 reads CASSLASGTGIGNEQFF. As DNA, the CDR3 is TGTGCCAGCAGCTTAGCCTCCGGGACAGGGATCGGCAATGAGCAGTTCTTC.

This clonotype was seen a few times. V and J are TRBV10-1 and TRBJ1-6; D might be TRBD1 (5 bases). With 2 bases removed from V and 14 bases from J, the gap between germline ends came to 16 bases. CDR1 WNHNN and CDR2 SYGVQD come from the germline V gene (reference sequence). There are 14 residues in the CDR3. The CDR3 region has the DNA TGCGCCAGCAGTGAGGAGGGGTTCGAGAAGACCCTCCACTTT. It codes for CASSEEGFEKTLHF.

This clonotype was detected only a few times. The gene calls are TRBV12-3 or TRBV12-4 and TRBJ2-1; maybe TRBD1 (5 bases). Trimming removed 1 base at V and 7 bases at J, with 11 bases between. The CDR3 has 14 amino acids. CDR3 sequence (DNA): TGTGCCAGCAGTTTAGAAGGACACGGGAATGAGCAGTTCTTC. This encodes CASSLEGHGNEQFF.